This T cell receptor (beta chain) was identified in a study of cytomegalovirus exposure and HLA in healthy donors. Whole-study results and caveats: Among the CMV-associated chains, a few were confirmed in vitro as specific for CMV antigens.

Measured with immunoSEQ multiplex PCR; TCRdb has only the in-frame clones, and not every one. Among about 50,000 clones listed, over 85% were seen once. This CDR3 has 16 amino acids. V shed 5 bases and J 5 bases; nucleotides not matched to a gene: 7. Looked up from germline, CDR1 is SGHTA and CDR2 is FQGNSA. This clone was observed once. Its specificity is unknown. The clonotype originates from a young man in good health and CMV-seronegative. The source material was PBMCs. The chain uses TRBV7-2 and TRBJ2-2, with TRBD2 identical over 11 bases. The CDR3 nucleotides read TGTGCCAGCAGCGATCTCCTAGCGGGAGGAACCGGGGAGCTGTTTTTT. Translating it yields CASSDLLAGGTGELFF. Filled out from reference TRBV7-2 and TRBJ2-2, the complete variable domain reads GAGVSQSPSNKVTEKGKDVELRCDPISGHTALYWYRQSLGQGLEFLIYFQGNSAPDKSGLPSDRFSAERTGGSVSTLTIQRTQQEDSAVYLCASSDLLAGGTGELFFGEGSRLTVL.